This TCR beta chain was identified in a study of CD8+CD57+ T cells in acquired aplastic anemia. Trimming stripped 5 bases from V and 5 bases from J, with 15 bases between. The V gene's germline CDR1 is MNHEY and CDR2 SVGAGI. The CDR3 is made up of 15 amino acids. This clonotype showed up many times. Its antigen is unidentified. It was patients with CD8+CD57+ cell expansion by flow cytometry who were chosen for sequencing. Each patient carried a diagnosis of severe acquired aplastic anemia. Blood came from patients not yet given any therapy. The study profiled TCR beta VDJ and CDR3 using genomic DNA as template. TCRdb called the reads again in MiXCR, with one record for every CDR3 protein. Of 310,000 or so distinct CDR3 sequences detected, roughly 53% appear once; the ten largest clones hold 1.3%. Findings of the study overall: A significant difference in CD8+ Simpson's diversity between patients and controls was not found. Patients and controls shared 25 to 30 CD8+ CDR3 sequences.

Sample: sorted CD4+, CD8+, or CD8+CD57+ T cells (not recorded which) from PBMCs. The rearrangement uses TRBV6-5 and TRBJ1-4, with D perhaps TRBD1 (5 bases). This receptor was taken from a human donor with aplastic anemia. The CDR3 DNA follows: TGTGCCAGCAGTCCCCCCGGGGGGGGGAATGAAAAACTGTTTTTT. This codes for CASSPPGGGNEKLFF.